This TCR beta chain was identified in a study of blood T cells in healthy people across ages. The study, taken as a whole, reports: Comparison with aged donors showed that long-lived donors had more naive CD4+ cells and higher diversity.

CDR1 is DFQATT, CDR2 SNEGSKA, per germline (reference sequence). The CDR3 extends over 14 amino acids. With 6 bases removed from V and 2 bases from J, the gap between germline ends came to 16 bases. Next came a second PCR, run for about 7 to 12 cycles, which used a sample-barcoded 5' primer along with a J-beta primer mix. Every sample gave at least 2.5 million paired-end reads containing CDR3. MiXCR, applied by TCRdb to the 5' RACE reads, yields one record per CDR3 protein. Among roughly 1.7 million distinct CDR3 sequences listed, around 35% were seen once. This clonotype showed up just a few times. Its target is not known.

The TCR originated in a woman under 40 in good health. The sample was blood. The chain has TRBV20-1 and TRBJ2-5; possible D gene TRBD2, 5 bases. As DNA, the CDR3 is TGCAGTGCCCATGGAGGACTGGCACAAGAGACCCAGTACTTC. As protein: CSAHGGLAQETQYF.